Listed below are T cell receptor beta chains from one sample, sequenced in a study of T cell responses to AZD1222 COVID-19 vaccine. The method was immunoSEQ multiplex PCR; TCRdb's version includes in-frame clones alone and lacks a portion of them. Here the sample spans 150,000 or so clones, nearly 95% being singletons. Sequencing used peripheral blood, obtained on day 0 of AZD1222 vaccination. All receptors come from an adult in good health. Both conserved end residues are part of each CDR3. D genes are given only for firm matches. Rows give clone size only sometimes, using once, few, many, or a class for an expanded clone.

TRBV30	NA	TRBJ1-2	NA	CAWSDYGGYTF	TGTGCCTGGAGTGACTACGGCGGCTACACCTTC
TRBV1	NA	TRBJ2-1	NA	CTSSQKGTSGTNEQFF	TGCACCAGCAGCCAGAAAGGGACTAGCGGAACTAATGAGCAGTTCTTC
TRBV11-3	NA	TRBJ2-2	NA	CASSLESAGFNTGELFF	TGTGCCAGCAGCTTAGAGTCCGCCGGGTTTAACACCGGGGAGCTGTTTTTT
TRBV12-3/TRBV12-4	few	TRBJ1-3	NA	CASSLQGRATIYF	TGTGCCAGCAGTTTACAGGGGAGGGCCACCATATATTTT
TRBV29-1	NA	TRBJ2-7	TRBD2	CSALAGDSYEQYF	TGCAGCGCCCTAGCGGGAGACTCCTACGAGCAGTACTTC
TRBV27	NA	TRBJ1-2	NA	CASSLPGFYGYTF	TGTGCCAGCAGTTTACCGGGATTCTATGGCTACACCTTC
TRBV7-9	once	TRBJ1-5	TRBD1	CASSLVAGGTSNQPQHF	TGTGCCAGCAGCTTAGTCGCAGGGGGGACTAGCAATCAGCCCCAGCATTTT
TRBV4-3	NA	TRBJ1-5	NA	CASSPGTQLGPQHF	TGCGCCAGCAGCCCGGGGACGCAACTAGGGCCCCAGCATTTT
TRBV7-9	few	TRBJ1-2	TRBD1	CASSHGSTDRVYGYTF	TGTGCCAGCAGCCACGGTTCAACCGACAGGGTATATGGCTACACCTTC
TRBV5-1	NA	TRBJ1-2	NA	CASSLDANYGYTF	TGCGCCAGCAGCTTGGACGCCAACTATGGCTACACCTTC
TRBV6-5	NA	TRBJ2-4	TRBD2	CASSYGTGGSKDIQYF	TGTGCCAGCAGTTACGGTACGGGAGGTTCCAAGGACATTCAGTACTTC
TRBV7-9	NA	TRBJ2-7	NA	CASSLGLGHEQYF	TGTGCCAGCAGCTTAGGGTTGGGACACGAGCAGTACTTC
TRBV10-2	NA	TRBJ2-4	TRBD1	CASSGTGGKNIQYF	TGCGCCAGCAGTGGAACAGGGGGCAAGAACATTCAGTACTTC
TRBV19	NA	TRBJ1-2	TRBD1	CASTPGQSRNYGYTF	TGTGCCAGTACGCCGGGACAGAGCCGTAACTATGGCTACACCTTC
TRBV6-2/TRBV6-3	NA	TRBJ1-2	NA	CASSYTGDRNYGYTF	TGTGCCAGCAGTTACACGGGAGACAGAAACTATGGCTACACCTTC
TRBV11-2	NA	TRBJ2-7	NA	CASSLKNEQYF	TGTGCCAGCAGCTTGAAAAACGAGCAGTACTTC
TRBV12-3/TRBV12-4	NA	TRBJ1-1	NA	CASSGQQNTEAFF	TGTGCCAGCAGCGGACAGCAGAACACTGAAGCTTTCTTT
TRBV7-9	NA	TRBJ2-7	NA	CASSFTISYEQYF	TGTGCCAGCAGCTTCACGATCTCCTACGAGCAGTACTTC
TRBV9	NA	TRBJ2-1	NA	CASSVAVVYNEQFF	TGTGCCAGCAGCGTAGCGGTAGTCTACAATGAGCAGTTCTTC
TRBV3-1/TRBV3-2	NA	TRBJ1-2	NA	CASSQDTGRGYGYTF	TGTGCCAGCAGCCAAGATACAGGGCGAGGCTATGGCTACACCTTC
TRBV5-8	NA	TRBJ2-7	TRBD2	CASSLPWTSGLLYEQYF	TGTGCCAGCAGCTTGCCCTGGACTAGCGGTTTGTTATACGAGCAGTACTTC
TRBV15	once	TRBJ1-4	NA	CATSGGRDEKLFF	TGTGCCACCAGCGGGGGAAGGGATGAAAAACTGTTTTTT
TRBV9	NA	TRBJ2-7	TRBD2	CASSADGTSGKYEQYF	TGTGCCAGCAGCGCAGATGGGACTAGCGGGAAGTACGAGCAGTACTTC
TRBV6-2/TRBV6-3	NA	TRBJ1-1	NA	CASSGYTEAFF	TGTGCCAGCAGTGGGTACACTGAAGCTTTCTTT
TRBV6-5	NA	TRBJ2-1	TRBD1	CASSYSPGQGYNEQFF	TGTGCCAGCAGTTACTCGCCGGGACAGGGCTACAATGAGCAGTTCTTC
TRBV27	NA	TRBJ2-7	NA	CASSWGGGQYF	TGTGCCAGCAGTTGGGGTGGGGGGCAGTACTTC
TRBV19	NA	TRBJ1-6	TRBD1	CASSPPGQEKSPLHF	TGTGCCAGTAGTCCCCCGGGACAGGAAAAATCACCCCTCCACTTT
TRBV9	once	TRBJ1-2	NA	CASSVASRTAAANYGYTF	TGTGCCAGCAGCGTAGCTTCTCGGACAGCGGCCGCTAACTATGGCTACACCTTC
TRBV25-1	NA	TRBJ1-4	NA	CASSEGSTNEKLFF	TGTGCCAGCAGTGAAGGATCAACTAATGAAAAACTGTTTTTT
TRBV27	few	TRBJ1-2	NA	CASSPNGTPLGGYTF	TGTGCCAGCAGCCCCAACGGGACTCCTCTGGGTGGCTACACCTTC
TRBV28	NA	TRBJ1-4	NA	CASRHPGGLNEKLFF	TGTGCCAGCAGGCACCCGGGGGGCCTTAATGAAAAACTGTTTTTT
TRBV7-9	NA	TRBJ1-3	TRBD1	CAGRDGTVQGNTIYF	TGTGCCGGCCGTGACGGGACAGTCCAGGGAAACACCATATATTTT
TRBV18	NA	TRBJ2-7	NA	CASSPPGQPYEQYF	TGTGCCAGCTCACCACCGGGCCAGCCCTACGAGCAGTACTTC
TRBV18	NA	TRBJ1-3	NA	CASSPTVSGNTIYF	TGTGCCAGCTCACCGACAGTCTCTGGAAACACCATATATTTT
TRBV4-2	NA	TRBJ1-2	TRBD1	CASSQASGGASNYGYTF	TGTGCCAGCAGCCAAGCGTCAGGGGGCGCTTCTAACTATGGCTACACCTTC
TRBV11-2	NA	TRBJ1-5	TRBD1	CASSEPGQATVGANQPQHF	TGTGCCAGCAGCGAACCGGGACAGGCCACTGTGGGGGCGAATCAGCCCCAGCATTTT
TRBV30	NA	TRBJ1-5	NA	CAWSGDSNQPQHF	TGTGCCTGGAGTGGGGATAGCAATCAGCCCCAGCATTTT
TRBV7-2	NA	TRBJ2-5	NA	CASSLGSRTRIETQYF	TGTGCCAGCAGTCTAGGGAGCAGGACGCGGATTGAGACCCAGTACTTC
TRBV5-1	NA	TRBJ1-4	NA	CASSPSSQGTGEKLFF	TGCGCCAGCAGTCCGTCGTCTCAGGGTACGGGAGAAAAACTGTTTTTT
TRBV9	NA	TRBJ2-3	TRBD2	CASSVDSGGSTDTQYF	TGTGCCAGCAGCGTAGATAGCGGGGGAAGCACAGATACGCAGTATTTT
TRBV7-9	NA	TRBJ1-6	TRBD1	CASSLTQGAGNSPLHF	TGTGCCAGCAGCTTAACCCAGGGGGCGGGTAATTCACCCCTCCACTTT